Below, 29 T cell receptor beta chains from the same sample are listed, as sequenced in a study of T cells after yellow fever vaccination (dated by TCRdb to between 2017 and 2020). The treatment or condition label, read with the paper, signifies: live attenuated yellow fever vaccine strain. Libraries were prepared through 5' RACE. Sequencer: Illumina HiSeq 2500. TCRdb reprocessing: public reads trimmed at Q25 with fastp, clones called with MiXCR, in-frame beta chains kept. Merged by CDR3 protein, the rows form single entries marked with the most common genes and DNA. Across this sample there are approximately 140,000 distinct CDR3 sequences, with 7.7% seen only once. The ten largest clones capture 0.55% to 0.9% of the sample. Source: CD4+ T cells sorted from PBMCs, taken 5 days after the yellow fever booster vaccination. The receptor set was obtained from a man in his thirties or forties who received the YFV17D yellow fever vaccine.

The table lists this clonotype with many counts. This chain connects TRBV21-1 to TRBJ2-7; the D call in the table, TRBD1, was not verified against the DNA. TRBV21-1 corresponds to a pseudogene. This CDR3 is built from 16 residues. CDR3 loop: CASSLNGQGSSYEQYF. DNA of the CDR3: TGTGCCAGCAGTCTAAACGGACAGGGCAGCTCCTACGAGCAGTACTTC.

At least ten counts were recorded for this clonotype. The V and J genes are TRBV20-1 and TRBJ2-7; 7 nucleotides align to TRBD1. V shed 5 bases, J shed 0 bases, and the junction held 4 bases outside the gene matches. Germline V gene data show CDR1 as DFQATT and CDR2 as SNEGSKA (reference sequence). CDR3 length: 13 amino acids. CDR3 loop: CSALTGPSYEQYF. CDR3 nucleotide sequence: TGCAGTGCTCTGACAGGGCCCTCCTACGAGCAGTACTTC.

This clonotype was picked up many times. This rearrangement joins TRBV18 to TRBJ2-1, with a tentative D call TRBD1 (6 bases). Germline values: CDR1 KGHSH, CDR2 LQKENI. The V end was cut by 2 bases, the J end by 3 bases, with 8 bases between. There are 14 residues in the CDR3. CDR3: CASSPRDNYNEQFF. The CDR3 DNA reads TGTGCCAGCTCACCAAGGGACAACTACAATGAGCAGTTCTTC.

The sample holds many counts of this clonotype. V and J are TRBV2 and TRBJ2-7; 9 bases map to TRBD2. V shed 7 bases, J shed 1 base, and the junction held 5 bases outside the gene matches. The CDR3 totals 14 residues. CDR1 is SNHLY and CDR2 is FYNNEI in the germline V gene. CDR3 in amino acids: CASKPSGTSYEQYF. CDR3 DNA sequence: TGTGCCAGCAAGCCTAGCGGGACGTCCTACGAGCAGTACTTC.

This clonotype was recorded many times. The genes are TRBV6-2 or TRBV6-3 and TRBJ2-1, with 9 bases matching TRBD2. This CDR3 has 16 amino acids. V gave up 6 bases and J gave up 0 bases; unmatched junction bases: 6. Germline V gives CDR1 MNHEY, CDR2 SVGEGT. CDR3 coding DNA: TGTGCCAGCAGCCTCCGAGCGGGAGGCTCCTACAATGAGCAGTTCTTC. Translation: CASSLRAGGSYNEQFF.

The table lists this clonotype with many counts. The chain uses TRBV12-3 or TRBV12-4 and TRBJ2-5; the match to TRBD1 covers 10 bases. The CDR3 has 15 amino acids. Unmatched junction bases numbered 8, after V lost 5 bases and J lost 5 bases. CDR3 loop: CASSKDRGWYETQYF. The CDR3 nucleotides are TGTGCCAGCAGTAAGGACAGGGGGTGGTATGAGACCCAGTACTTC.

This clonotype was found many times. This sequence joins TRBV6-5 and TRBJ1-1; D not resolved. V lost 4 bases and J 10 bases, leaving 19 bases between the germline ends. CDR3 length: 14 amino acids. CDR1 is MNHEY and CDR2 is SVGAGI in the germline V gene. The CDR3 sequence: CASSFQSRGRGAFF. The DNA of the CDR3 is TGTGCCAGCAGTTTCCAGTCTCGTGGTCGAGGAGCTTTCTTT.

At least ten counts were recorded for this clonotype. The chain uses TRBV6-1 and TRBJ2-1, with 10 positions matching TRBD2. The trim removed 6 bases at V and 3 bases at J, leaving 5 bases unmatched. The CDR3 loop spans 15 amino acids. Germline V lookup: CDR1 MNHNS, CDR2 SASEGT. The CDR3 DNA follows: TGTGCCAGCAGACCAGGGACTAGCGTCTACAATGAGCAGTTCTTC. Translating it yields CASRPGTSVYNEQFF.

The table lists this clonotype with many counts. The genes are TRBV5-1 and TRBJ2-3; 15 nucleotides line up with TRBD2. This CDR3 is 22 amino acids long. V lost 0 bases to trimming and J lost 0 bases; unmatched junction nucleotides: 14. Germline V gene sequence: CDR1 SGHRS, CDR2 YFSETQ. The DNA of the CDR3 is TGCGCCAGCAGCTTGGAGACCCAGGGACTAGCGGGAGGACGCAGCAGCACAGATACGCAGTATTTT. This encodes CASSLETQGLAGGRSSTDTQYF.

The sample holds many counts of this clonotype. V gene TRBV28 combines with J gene TRBJ2-5; D may be TRBD1 (5 bases). The germline V and J ends were trimmed by 2 bases and 5 bases, with 12 bases remaining between them. CDR1 is MDHEN, CDR2 SYDVKM, per germline. CDR3 length: 14 residues. The DNA of the CDR3 is TGTGCCAGCAGTTTACAGGGTGGTAGCGAGACCCAGTACTTC. The encoded protein is CASSLQGGSETQYF.

In the case of this clonotype: It may be a read error: a sequence one base away is much more abundant. CDR3 coding DNA: TGTGCCACCCGCTCGGGGGGGTTATTCACCGGGGAGCTGGTTTTT. Protein sequence: CATRSGGLFTGELVF. V gene TRBV15 combines with J gene TRBJ2-2; 8 nucleotides match TRBD2. The germline gives CDR1 LNHNV, CDR2 YYDKDF (reference sequence). The CDR3 loop spans 15 amino acids.

Note on this clonotype: A much larger clone differs by one base, so this may be a read error. No conserved phenylalanine or tryptophan is present at the end of the CDR3, so a read error is the likely explanation. The V and J genes are TRBV11-2 and TRBJ2-3; D unresolved. The V gene lost 4 bases and the J gene lost 1 base, with 9 bases spanning the gap. Germline V lookup: CDR1 SGHAT, CDR2 FQNNGV. The CDR3 covers 14 residues. The CDR3: CASSYYSGTDTQYS. CDR3 bases: TGTGCCAGCAGCTATTATTCCGGCACAGATACGCAGTATTCT.

This clonotype was detected ten times or more. J is TRBJ2-7 and V is TRBV12-3 or TRBV12-4, with D perhaps assigned TRBD1 or TRBD2 (5 bases each). CDR3 size: 14 residues. The V end lost 1 base, the J end lost 6 bases, and 13 bases lay between the germline ends. DNA for the CDR3: TGTGCCAGCAGTTTAGGAGGGACCCTACTCGAGCAGTACTTC. Translated, it gives CASSLGGTLLEQYF.

J is TRBJ2-6 and V is TRBV5-4; TRBD2 matches at 8 bases. The CDR3 runs to 17 residues. Germline CDR1 reads SGHNT; CDR2 reads YYREEE (reference sequence). Losses at the gene ends were 3 bases for V and 2 bases for J; bases not matched to a gene: 7. This CDR3 reads CASSSSGRAAGANVLTF. The CDR3 nucleotides read TGTGCCAGCAGCTCATCCGGGAGGGCTGCTGGGGCCAACGTCCTGACTTTC.

About this clonotype: This may arise from a read error, as a much more abundant clone is one base away. The rearrangement joins TRBV15 to TRBJ2-5; 7 bases are a match to TRBD1. Germline lookup yields CDR1 LNHNV and CDR2 YYDKDF (reference sequence). The CDR3 is made up of 16 amino acids. J was trimmed by 4 bases and V by 5 bases; bases with no gene match: 13. Here the CDR3 reads CATSGRDRVQGETQYF. CDR3 bases: TGTGCCACCAGCGGCCGGGACAGAGTTCAGGGAGAGACCCAGTACTTC.

This clonotype has ten or more counts. The rearrangement links TRBV28 to TRBJ2-7; maybe TRBD2 (5 bases). The CDR3 sequence is 16 residues long. V was shortened by 5 bases and J by 9 bases, with 26 bases between the two germline ends. Per germline, CDR1 MDHEN and CDR2 SYDVKM. The CDR3 loop is CASSGITPGIANGQYF. The CDR3 nucleotides are TGTGCCAGCAGTGGGATCACACCGGGGATTGCTAATGGGCAGTACTTC. Full variable domain (rest looked up from reference TRBV28 and TRBJ2-7): DVKVTQSSRYLVKRTGEKVFLECVQDMDHENMFWYRQDPGLGLRLIYFSYDVKMKEKGDIPEGYSVSREKKERFSLILESASTNQTSMYLCASSGITPGIANGQYFGPGTRLTVT.

This clonotype has a handful of counts. This chain joins TRBV4-2 and TRBJ2-2; D might be TRBD2 (5 bases). The germline CDR1 and CDR2 sequences are LGHNA and YNFKEQ. The germline V and J ends were trimmed by 0 bases and 4 bases, with 9 bases remaining between them. The CDR3 loop spans 15 amino acids. The chain's CDR3 is CASSQEIRGTGELFF. Here the CDR3 DNA reads TGTGCCAGCAGCCAAGAGATCCGGGGCACCGGGGAGCTGTTTTTT.

This clonotype was found many times. The V and J genes are TRBV7-2 and TRBJ2-7; 16 bases are shared with TRBD2. The V gene's germline CDR1 is SGHTA and CDR2 FQGNSA. The CDR3 has 16 residues. The V segment lost 3 bases and the J segment 3 bases; nucleotides outside the gene matches: 2. Written as DNA, the CDR3 is TGTGCCAGCAGCTTGGGACTAGCGGGAGGGCTCTACGAGCAGTACTTC. It translates to CASSLGLAGGLYEQYF.

This sequence joins TRBV10-3 and TRBJ2-2; no clear D. The CDR3 consists of 14 residues. V shed 3 bases and J shed 3 bases, with 8 bases lying between them. Germline CDR1 is ENHRY and CDR2 is SYGVKD. The CDR3 is CAISDTTYTGELFF. The CDR3 nucleotides read TGTGCCATCAGTGACACGACCTACACCGGGGAGCTGTTTTTT.

V is TRBV11-2 and J is TRBJ2-7; tentatively, D is TRBD2 (5 bases). Germline V lookup: CDR1 SGHAT, CDR2 FQNNGV. The CDR3 is made up of 15 amino acids. Between the trimmed V and J ends, which lost 0 bases and 4 bases, there was a span of 13 bases. CDR3 sequence (DNA): TGTGCCAGCAGCTTAGAGGGAGACCCACGGTACGAGCAGTACTTC. Translated, it gives CASSLEGDPRYEQYF.

A note on this clonotype: This may be a read error, as it is one base from a much larger clone. This chain joins TRBV7-2 and TRBJ2-5, with 9 positions matching TRBD1. The V segment lost 7 bases and the J segment 7 bases; nucleotides outside the gene matches: 13. CDR3 length equals 15 residues. The germline CDR1 and CDR2 sequences are SGHTA and FQGNSA. CDR3: CASISPPGQGGTQYF. CDR3 bases: TGTGCCAGCATCTCTCCTCCGGGACAGGGTGGGACCCAGTACTTC.

Points on this clonotype: One base away lies a much larger clone, so this may be a sequencing read error. The chain couples TRBV7-2 to TRBJ2-7, with D possibly TRBD2 on 5 matching bases. Germline V gene data show CDR1 as SGHTA and CDR2 as FQGNSA. Deletions cut 5 bases from V and 1 base from J, with 12 bases between. This CDR3 has 14 amino acids. The CDR3 nucleotides are TGTGCCAGCAGCCCAGCGGAAACATCCTACGAGCAGTACTTC. Protein: CASSPAETSYEQYF.

This clonotype was counted many times. The chain couples TRBV15 to TRBJ1-1, with 8 positions matching TRBD1. This CDR3 contains 15 residues. The germline CDR1 and CDR2 sequences are LNHNV and YYDKDF (reference sequence). Germline trimming cut 2 bases from V and 6 bases from J; bases unmatched to any gene: 8. The CDR3 is CATSRRGQGRSEAFF. The CDR3 nucleotides read TGTGCCACCAGCAGACGAGGACAGGGTCGGTCTGAAGCTTTCTTT.

This clonotype was detected ten times or more. The junction shows a germline mismatch at one end, possibly a read error. V is TRBV19 and J is TRBJ2-3; D is unresolved. Germline values: CDR1 LNHDA, CDR2 SQIVND (reference sequence). The CDR3 length is 14 residues. The CDR3 nucleotides read TGTGCCAGTAGTATCACGGCGAACACAGACACGCAGTATTTT. It is translated as CASSITANTDTQYF.

The J gene is TRBJ2-7, the V gene TRBV10-1; D remains ambiguous. This CDR3 region has 12 residues. Trimming took 3 bases from V and 5 from J, leaving 8 bases between them. Germline-derived CDR1 and CDR2 are WNHNN and SYGVQD (reference sequence). The CDR3 DNA reads TGCGCCAGCAGTGATATGAGAAACGAGCAGTACTTC. It yields the protein CASSDMRNEQYF.

This clonotype was observed at least ten times. The rearrangement links TRBV6-2 or TRBV6-3 to TRBJ2-7, with 11 nucleotides matching TRBD2. Germline trimming cut 0 bases from V and 3 bases from J; bases unmatched to any gene: 1. This CDR3 spans 15 amino acids. CDR1 MNHEY and CDR2 SVGEGT come from the germline V gene. The CDR3 DNA reads TGTGCCAGCAGTTACTCGGGACTAGCGGACTACGAGCAGTACTTC. Protein sequence: CASSYSGLADYEQYF.

This clonotype was seen ten or more times. This chain connects TRBV18 to TRBJ2-7; D remains unclear. Deletions cut 0 bases from V and 2 bases from J, with 8 bases between. The germline V gene has CDR1 KGHSH and CDR2 LQKENI. The CDR3 contains 14 residues. CDR3 sequence (DNA): TGTGCCAGCTCACCACCGTTAAGGGCCTACGAGCAGTACTTC. Translating it yields CASSPPLRAYEQYF.

V is TRBV3-1 and J is TRBJ2-2, with D perhaps TRBD1 or TRBD2 (6 bases each). Germline V CDR1 and CDR2: LGHDT, YNNKEL (reference sequence). V lost 3 bases to trimming and J lost 6 bases, with 14 bases between them. CDR3 length equals 15 residues. The CDR3 DNA reads as TGTGCCAGCAGCCAGAGGGGGGTTCGCGCCGGGGAGCTGTTTTTT. It yields the protein CASSQRGVRAGELFF. Supplemented by reference TRBV3-1 and TRBJ2-2, the full variable domain reads DTAVSQTPKYLVTQMGNDKSIKCEQNLGHDTMYWYKQDSKKFLKIMFSYNNKELIINETVPNRFSPKSPDKAHLNLHINSLELGDSAVYFCASSQRGVRAGELFFGEGSRLTVL.

This clonotype has at least ten counts. The genes are TRBV20-1 and TRBJ2-7, with D perhaps TRBD1 (5 bases). The CDR3 spans 14 residues. The germline V and J ends were trimmed by 3 bases and 0 bases, with 12 bases remaining between them. Germline V gives CDR1 DFQATT, CDR2 SNEGSKA (reference sequence). The CDR3 nucleotides are TGCAGTGCTAGCCAGGGTTTGTCCTCCTACGAGCAGTACTTC. Its translation: CSASQGLSSYEQYF.